This entry lists 22 T cell receptor beta chains sequenced from one sample in a study of shared clonotypes between healthy human individuals. Profiled with immunoSEQ multiplex PCR; TCRdb holds only in-frame clones, not every one. The table records over a million clones, more than 95% of them present only once. The sequenced sample consisted of naive CD4+ T cells sorted from blood. Subset noted: CD45RA+ positively selected. The receptors stem from a man in his thirties or forties in good health.

In the case of this clone: Compared with germline, one end of the junction differs, possibly owing to a read error. The chain employs TRBV4-1 and TRBJ2-3; perhaps TRBD2 as D (7 bases). Germline V gene lookup returns CDR1 MGHRA and CDR2 YSYEKL. CDR3 length equals 16 residues. CDR3 loop: CTSSQAGRGRRDTQYF. As DNA, the CDR3 is TGCACCAGCAGCCAAGCGGGGAGGGGGAGGAGGGATACGCAGTATTTT.

This clone was seen a single time. The V and J genes are TRBV5-1 and TRBJ2-7; tentative D call: TRBD2 (5 bases). The CDR3 has 15 residues. V dropped 0 bases and J dropped 0 bases, with 10 bases sitting between them. Looked up from germline, CDR1 is SGHRS and CDR2 is YFSETQ. As DNA, the CDR3 is TGCGCCAGCAGCTTGGCTGGGAGAAGCTCCTACGAGCAGTACTTC. Translating it yields CASSLAGRSSYEQYF.

The chain combines TRBV5-1 with TRBJ2-2, with TRBD2 matching over 10 bases. Unmatched junction bases numbered 1, after V lost 1 base and J lost 7 bases. This CDR3 has 14 amino acids. CDR1 and CDR2 (germline): SGHRS, YFSETQ. Written as DNA, the CDR3 is TGCGCCAGCAGCTTGCCTAGCGGGGGCGGGGAGCTGTTTTTT. Translation: CASSLPSGGGELFF.

The chain recombines TRBV21-1 with TRBJ1-1; the listed D gene, TRBD1, was not tested against the DNA. TRBV21-1 is deemed a pseudogene. The CDR3 is made up of 17 amino acids. The CDR3: CASSKVARHVANTEAFF. The CDR3 DNA reads as TGTGCCAGCAGCAAAGTTGCACGACATGTGGCGAACACTGAAGCTTTCTTT.

With respect to this clone: Other DNA sequences in this specimen translate into the identical CDR3. The chain links TRBV5-4 to TRBJ2-1; TRBD2 agrees at 11 bases. J lost 3 bases, V lost 4 bases, and 3 bases had no gene match. CDR1 SGHNT and CDR2 YYREEE come from the germline V gene (reference sequence). This CDR3 contains 15 residues. The CDR3 DNA follows: TGTGCCAGCAGCGCAACTAGCGGGAGCTACAATGAGCAGTTCTTC. Encoded protein: CASSATSGSYNEQFF.

The chain recombines TRBV5-5 with TRBJ2-3; D unresolved. Trimming left V 0 bases short and J 0 bases short, with 5 bases between. This CDR3 has 14 residues. Germline V lookup: CDR1 SGHKS, CDR2 YYEKEE (reference sequence). CDR3 region: CASSLGGSTDTQYF. The DNA for the CDR3 is TGTGCCAGCAGCTTGGGTGGGAGCACAGATACGCAGTATTTT.

J is TRBJ1-3 and V is TRBV15; D is undetermined. Germline CDR1 is LNHNV and CDR2 is YYDKDF (reference sequence). The CDR3 is 15 amino acids. Trimming took off 3 bases at V and 1 base at J, with 10 bases between the two ends. In DNA, the CDR3 is TGTGCCACCAGCAGGGCCCTTGAGTCTGGAAACACCATATATTTT. Amino acids: CATSRALESGNTIYF.

The chain joins TRBV6-5 to TRBJ2-7; TRBD2 agrees at 8 bases. The V and J ends lost 0 bases and 4 bases, in that order; junction bases with no gene match: 5. The CDR3 runs to 15 residues. Germline V gene data show CDR1 as MNHEY and CDR2 as SVGAGI. CDR3 protein: CASSYSRAGEYEQYF. The DNA of the CDR3 is TGTGCCAGCAGTTACTCTAGAGCGGGAGAGTACGAGCAGTACTTC.

The gene calls are TRBV11-3 and TRBJ2-2; D is undetermined. Germline V CDR1 and CDR2: SGHNT, YENEEA. Between the trimmed V and J ends, which lost 1 base and 0 bases, there was a span of 12 bases. This CDR3 is built from 17 residues. As DNA, the CDR3 is TGTGCCAGCAGCTTAGGGACCGGACGGTCGAACACCGGGGAGCTGTTTTTT. It is translated as CASSLGTGRSNTGELFF. Full variable domain (missing parts from reference TRBV11-3 and TRBJ2-2): EAGVVQSPRYKIIEKKQPVAFWCNPISGHNTLYWYLQNLGQGPELLIRYENEEAVDDSQLPKDRFSAERLKGVDSTLKIQPAELGDSAVYLCASSLGTGRSNTGELFFGEGSRLTVL.

This clone appeared a single time. The chain is built from TRBV5-1 and TRBJ2-7; maybe TRBD1 (7 bases). V dropped 0 bases and J dropped 7 bases, with 17 bases sitting between them. CDR1 SGHRS and CDR2 YFSETQ come from the germline V gene. The CDR3 sequence is 15 residues long. The CDR3 bases are TGCGCCAGCAGCTTGGCGGCAGGGGGGCGTGGGGAGCAGTACTTC. Amino acid sequence: CASSLAAGGRGEQYF.

The chain couples TRBV7-6 to TRBJ2-6; D perhaps matches TRBD2 (7 bases). Trimming cost V 1 base and J 2 bases, with 15 bases left between them. This CDR3 comprises 18 residues. Germline V lookup: CDR1 SGHVS, CDR2 FNYEAQ. The CDR3 protein is CASSLGSGGGPGANVLTF. The CDR3 coding sequence is TGTGCCAGCAGCTTAGGGTCTGGGGGGGGCCCTGGGGCCAACGTCCTGACTTTC.

The chain is built from TRBV27 and TRBJ2-3; 9 nucleotides match TRBD2. This CDR3 spans 17 amino acids. V lost 3 bases to trimming and J lost 1 base; unmatched junction nucleotides: 8. Germline V gene sequence: CDR1 MNHEY, CDR2 SMNVEV (reference sequence). The CDR3 is CASSFLGRTSGTDTQYF. CDR3 bases: TGTGCCAGCAGTTTCCTTGGGCGGACTAGCGGCACAGATACGCAGTATTTT.

This rearrangement joins TRBV5-5 to TRBJ2-2; possibly TRBD1 for D (6 bases). V lost 2 bases to trimming and J lost 4 bases, with 15 bases between them. This CDR3 is built from 16 residues. Germline V CDR1 and CDR2: SGHKS, YYEKEE (reference sequence). The CDR3 sequence: CASSLFQGLGTGELFF. The CDR3 DNA is TGTGCCAGCAGCTTATTTCAGGGGCTCGGCACCGGGGAGCTGTTTTTT.

V usage is TRBV9 and J usage is TRBJ2-5; D unclear. The CDR3 runs to 14 residues. Trimming pared 0 bases from V and 5 bases from J, leaving 11 bases between. Germline CDR1 and CDR2: SGDLS and YYNGEE. This CDR3 is CASSVGFRRETQYF. The DNA of the CDR3 is TGTGCCAGCAGCGTAGGGTTCAGGCGGGAGACCCAGTACTTC.

This clone was picked up one time. V is TRBV27 and J is TRBJ2-7; tentative D call: TRBD2 (6 bases). V lost 4 bases to trimming and J lost 2 bases, with 15 bases between them. Germline CDR1 MNHEY, CDR2 SMNVEV (reference sequence). The CDR3 consists of 15 residues. CDR3: CASSWGDPTTYEQYF. Written as DNA, the CDR3 is TGTGCCAGCAGTTGGGGGGACCCCACTACCTACGAGCAGTACTTC.

J is TRBJ2-4 and V is TRBV5-4; TRBD1 matches 7 bases. Trimming at V came to 4 bases and at J to 1 base, leaving 14 bases not matched to a gene. Germline lookup yields CDR1 SGHNT and CDR2 YYREEE (reference sequence). CDR3 length equals 18 residues. CDR3 protein: CASSLGGAVGVAKNIQYF. The CDR3 nucleotides read TGTGCCAGCAGCCTAGGGGGCGCGGTTGGGGTTGCCAAAAACATTCAGTACTTC. Variable domain in full (rest from reference TRBV5-4 and TRBJ2-4): ETGVTQSPTHLIKTRGQQVTLRCSSQSGHNTVSWYQQALGQGPQFIFQYYREEENGRGNFPPRFSGLQFPNYSSELNVNALELDDSALYLCASSLGGAVGVAKNIQYFGAGTRLSVL.

The rearrangement links TRBV2 to TRBJ1-4, with TRBD1 matching over 8 bases. CDR1 is SNHLY and CDR2 is FYNNEI in the germline V gene. The CDR3 loop spans 16 amino acids. Unmatched junction bases numbered 9, after V lost 3 bases and J lost 6 bases. The CDR3 region has the DNA TGTGCCAGCAGTGATGCCGGACAGGGATTGGATGAAAAACTGTTTTTT. Translated, it gives CASSDAGQGLDEKLFF.

This clone was seen only once. This chain links TRBV5-5 with TRBJ1-4, with TRBD1 matching over 8 bases. The germline V gene encodes CDR1 SGHKS and CDR2 YYEKEE (reference sequence). This CDR3 spans 17 amino acids. Trimming removed 0 bases from V and 0 bases from J; junction bases left unmatched: 4. The CDR3 DNA sequence: TGTGCCAGCAGCTTGGAGACAGGGGTAGCAACTAATGAAAAACTGTTTTTT. This translates into CASSLETGVATNEKLFF.

This sequence joins TRBV30 and TRBJ2-7; D possibly corresponds to TRBD1 (5 bases). This CDR3 region has 14 residues. Germline loops: CDR1 GTSNPN, CDR2 SVGIG (reference sequence). Trimming shortened V by 8 bases and J by 3 bases, and 20 bases separated the two germline ends. CDR3 region: CAHKIRAPIYEQYF. CDR3 coding DNA: TGTGCCCACAAAATCAGGGCCCCTATCTACGAGCAGTACTTC. Full variable domain (remainder filled in from reference TRBV30 and TRBJ2-7): SQTIHQWPATLVQPVGSPLSLECTVEGTSNPNLYWYRQAAGRGLQLLFYSVGIGQISSEVPQNLSASRPQDRQFILSSKKLLLSDSGFYLCAHKIRAPIYEQYFGPGTRLTVT.

The chain combines TRBV6-1 with TRBJ1-1, with 10 bases aligning to TRBD1. From germline, CDR1 is MNHNS and CDR2 SASEGT. The CDR3 consists of 13 residues. After removal of 6 bases from V and 5 bases from J, the junction contained 3 bases not matched to a gene. The CDR3 bases are TGTGCCAGCAGACGACAGGGGGCAACTGAAGCTTTCTTT. Translation: CASRRQGATEAFF.

The chain recombines TRBV9 with TRBJ2-1; D call uncertain. The CDR3 consists of 15 residues. Germline CDR1 is SGDLS and CDR2 is YYNGEE. V was pared by 4 bases and J by 8 bases, with 19 bases between. The CDR3 protein is CASSPAGQIYDEQFF. The DNA of the CDR3 is TGTGCCAGCAGCCCGGCCGGGCAAATTTACGATGAGCAGTTCTTC.

The J gene is TRBJ1-1, the V gene TRBV2, with 9 bases that match TRBD1. V was pared by 4 bases and J by 10 bases, with 7 bases of the junction left unmatched. Germline V lookup: CDR1 SNHLY, CDR2 FYNNEI. This CDR3 is 13 amino acids long. The CDR3 reads CASSGGTGSTAFF. The CDR3, as DNA: TGTGCCAGCAGTGGAGGGACAGGGAGTACAGCTTTCTTT.